The source of this TCR beta chain is a study of shared clonotypes between healthy human individuals (dated by TCRdb to the early 2020s). Describing the broader study: Two women and a few men aged 18 to 49 years were included in the cohort. For each donor, CD4 naive and CD4 memory were each run on three plates, CD8 naive on two plates, and CD8 memory on one plate. To estimate repertoire size and how much clonotypes are shared between individuals, the study performed deep sequencing of blood TCR repertoires from five healthy adults. Different laboratories and diverse techniques were used to prepare libraries and sequence TCR repertoires, to increase sequencing depth and limit assay-specific biases. Per donor, leukapheresis produced somewhere between about 0.8 and 9 billion PBMCs. The investigation overall reported the following: Larger estimated clonotype richness was generally found for naive subsets than for memory subsets. Incomplete sequencing was indicated by rarefaction of sorted-subset datasets, despite the large sequencing depth. Compared with non-shared clonotypes, clonotypes shared by all four sorted-subset donors had higher generation probabilities. Pairwise subsampling indicated that sequencing depth was expected to affect the degree of clonotype sharing among donors. Sharing across a few donors was observed for around 5% of naive CD4, less than 4% of naive CD8, about 2.5% of memory CD4, and around 0.4% of memory CD8 clonotypes. The small number of donors limited the genetic and exposure-history diversity represented. Sampling was restricted to blood, and TCR repertoires in tissues likely differ from the TCR repertoires found in blood.

TCR CDR3 regions were amplified from genomic DNA by multiplex PCR using the deep immunoSEQ assay. Extracted genomic DNA from each cell subset was spread evenly across all wells of several immunoSEQ 96-well plates, with each plate serving as a replicate. For sorted subsets, 150 to 250 ng genomic DNA, equal to about 30,000 T cell genomes, was loaded into each replicate PCR. Purified libraries were quantified with a Qubit 3.0 fluorometer, sized on a Bioanalyzer 2100, and re-quantified with the KAPA Library Quantification kit. Every immunoSEQ 96-well plate was sequenced on a dedicated single-read 150-cycle Illumina NextSeq 550 flow cell. As for the original processing: Because the immunoSEQ output included only junctional sequences and no quality scores, the filtering could not be the same as the filtering used for full-length reads. To assign V/J genes and CDR3, sequences were annotated using PyIR, a Python wrapper for IgBLAST v1.9, with IMGT germline references. Reads were filtered out if the reads had weak V/J assignments (E-value above 1e-6), no CDR3, stop codons, out-of-frame junctions, or ambiguous translated residues. A V3J clonotype was defined by an identical inferred V gene, J gene, and CDR3 amino acid sequence. Percentage overlap between repertoires was calculated by dividing the number of shared unique clonotypes by the size of the smaller repertoire. Three approaches were used to assess repertoire richness: RTK rarefaction, the Chao1 estimator, and Recon v2.1 estimates of unobserved clonotypes. Generation probabilities were computed with OLGA for all TCRbeta clonotypes obtained by the gDNA method from several donors. TCRdb holds this immuneACCESS table with in-frame rearrangements only. Some clones are missing; in checked studies, unresolved V genes explain under half, and the rest has no known cause. The V and J calls and clone size were taken over from that table, and D and trimming were inferred from the DNA. The sample table holds approximately 2,200,000 clones, of which just over 90% were seen once. The ten top clones hold 1.5% to 2% of the sample.

CD8 naive samples were obtained by positive selection for CCR7 among CD45RO-negative cells, yielding a CD45RA+CCR7+ population from which TemRA cells were excluded. The donors were healthy, HIV-negative adults with no recently reported acute infections or vaccinations. Every donor was a Caucasian adult residing in Nashville, Tennessee, USA. Blood was obtained by leukapheresis, after which PBMCs were separated by Ficoll-Histopaque density gradient centrifugation and cryopreserved in liquid nitrogen vapor phase. Analytical flow cytometry was used to check the purity and quantity of every magnetically sorted T cell population. Genomic DNA was isolated from every sorted fraction and measured by UV absorbance on a Nanodrop 2000c. A note on this clone: Its target antigen remains unknown. Base qualities are missing; no much larger clone stands one base away.

A distance of 14 bases separates the germline ends of V and J, which lose 3 bases and 5 bases respectively. The CDR3 has 14 amino acids, counting the end cysteine and phenylalanine. The kept DNA is CDR3 alone, 42 bases in frame from the first base. CDR1 MDHEN and CDR2 SYDVKM were looked up in the germline V gene. This receptor chain uses TRBV28 and TRBJ2-7, and perhaps TRBD1 as D gene, on 5 matching bases. The sequencing input was naive CD8+ T cells from PBMCs. Taken with the paper, the label for cell subset or site translates to: CD45RA+CCR7+. The source is a man aged 18 to 29 in good health. Some clones in this sample may be carry-over from other donors' samples. The CDR3 region reads CASSFDPTRDEQYF. The DNA sequence follows: TGTGCCAGCAGTTTCGACCCTACCAGGGACGAGCAGTACTTC.